The 30 T cell receptor beta chains below come from one sample, sequenced in a study of T cells in Graves' hyperthyroidism and ophthalmopathy. Amplification of TCR beta CDR3 regions was performed using RNA transcripts as template. Using the HTBI primer set, a first-round RT-PCR was run on the TCR CDR3. One entry per CDR3 protein, called by TCRdb with MiXCR from the multiplex PCR reads. Here the sample spans fewer than 600,000 distinct CDR3 sequences, about 14% being singletons. The specimen sequenced was blood. These receptors were obtained from a woman aged 40-49 years with Graves' hyperthyroidism.

V and J are TRBV12-3 or TRBV12-4 and TRBJ2-2; D is possibly TRBD2 (5 bases). The CDR3 contains 14 residues. V lost 7 bases and J 1 base, leaving 10 bases between the germline ends. CDR3 DNA: TGTGCCAGCAACTGGGAGCTGAACACCGGGGAGCTGTTTTTT. Amino acid sequence: CASNWELNTGELFF.

The sample holds one count of this clonotype. V is TRBV4-3 and J is TRBJ2-5; perhaps TRBD2 as D (5 bases). V was clipped by 2 bases and J by 5 bases, with 12 bases between them. The CDR3 length is 14 residues. Looked up from germline, CDR1 is LGHNA and CDR2 is YSLEER. The CDR3 loop reads CASSQRLAGETQYF. The CDR3 region has the DNA TGCGCCAGCAGCCAACGGCTAGCTGGGGAGACCCAGTACTTC.

This clonotype was seen more than once but under ten times. V and J are TRBV29-1 and TRBJ2-7, with 12 bases lining up with TRBD2. Germline trimming cut 4 bases from V and 3 bases from J; bases unmatched to any gene: 1. This CDR3 spans 13 amino acids. Germline V gene lookup returns CDR1 SQVTM and CDR2 ANQGSEA. CDR3: CSVGLAGDYEQYF. CDR3 coding DNA: TGCAGCGTTGGACTAGCGGGAGACTACGAGCAGTACTTC.

This clonotype was found many times. CDR3 in amino acids: CASSFVGGGNEQYF. The CDR3 nucleotides read TGTGCCAGCAGCTTCGTGGGGGGCGGGAACGAGCAGTACTTC. The chain carries TRBV7-9 and TRBJ2-7; D may be TRBD1 or TRBD2 (6 bases each). Germline V gene sequence: CDR1 SEHNR, CDR2 FQNEAQ (reference sequence). With 3 bases removed from V and 5 bases from J, the gap between germline ends came to 14 bases. The CDR3 is made up of 14 amino acids. Complete variable domain (other parts from reference TRBV7-9 and TRBJ2-7): DTGVSQNPRHKITKRGQNVTFRCDPISEHNRLYWYRQTLGQGPEFLTYFQNEAQLEKSRLLSDRFSAERPKGSFSTLEIQRTEQGDSAMYLCASSFVGGGNEQYFGPGTRLTVT.

There are many counts of this clonotype. This chain joins TRBV6-1 and TRBJ1-1; 9 bases match TRBD1. V lost 6 bases and J lost 4; bases outside the gene matches: 3. CDR1 and CDR2 from the germline V gene are MNHNS and SASEGT. The CDR3 contains 13 residues. Written as DNA, the CDR3 is TGTGCCAGCAGATGGGACAGGGCCACTGAAGCTTTCTTT. It encodes CASRWDRATEAFF.

This clonotype was counted between two and nine times. One base away lies a much larger clone, so this may be a sequencing read error. The chain employs TRBV7-9 and TRBJ2-5, with TRBD1 matching over 11 bases. The CDR3 totals 15 residues. Germline V CDR1 and CDR2: SEHNR, FQNEAQ (reference sequence). The chain's CDR3 is CASSPRTGGRETRYF. CDR3 nucleotides: TGTGCCAGCAGCCCTCGGACAGGGGGCAGGGAGACCCGGTACTTC.

In its sample, this clonotype was seen many times. V gene TRBV6-6 combines with J gene TRBJ2-2, with D possibly matching TRBD1 (6 bases). The germline CDR1 and CDR2 sequences are MNHNY and SVGAGI (reference sequence). The V end was cut by 0 bases, the J end by 4 bases, with 15 bases between. This CDR3 spans 17 amino acids. The CDR3 region is CASSYSWDTLRTGELFF. The CDR3 coding sequence is TGTGCCAGCAGTTACTCTTGGGACACCCTCCGCACCGGGGAGCTGTTTTTT.

This clonotype was seen only a few times. This rearrangement joins TRBV5-1 to TRBJ2-3; D is uncertain. The germline CDR1 and CDR2 sequences are SGHRS and YFSETQ. Trimming stripped 3 bases from V and 0 bases from J, with 11 bases between. There are 15 residues in the CDR3. The CDR3 region is CASSYLTPSTDTQYF. The CDR3 DNA reads TGCGCCAGCAGCTATCTCACGCCCAGCACAGATACGCAGTATTTT.

In its sample, this clonotype was seen a few times. The chain joins TRBV4-1 to TRBJ2-7; TRBD1 aligns across 9 bases. Looked up from germline, CDR1 is MGHRA and CDR2 is YSYEKL. The V and J ends lost 3 bases and 3 bases, in that order; junction bases with no gene match: 6. This CDR3 is built from 15 residues. The CDR3 DNA sequence: TGCGCCAGCAGCCAGGCGATGGGACAGGGCTACGAGCAGTACTTC. Protein product: CASSQAMGQGYEQYF.

This clonotype was counted many times. For the CDR3, the DNA is TGTGCCAGCAGCTTAGTTCCCCCCGGTTCATGGCAGGCGGTCGGCATTCAGTACTTC. This sequence encodes CASSLVPPGSWQAVGIQYF. The chain joins TRBV7-9 to TRBJ2-4; no clear D. V lost 1 base, J lost 9 bases, and 28 bases lay in between. CDR1 and CDR2 from the germline V gene are SEHNR and FQNEAQ (reference sequence). This CDR3 is 19 amino acids long.

This clonotype was counted many times. V gene TRBV6-1 combines with J gene TRBJ1-1; 7 nucleotides align to TRBD1. This CDR3 spans 18 amino acids. V lost 1 base to trimming and J lost 0 bases; unmatched junction nucleotides: 11. Germline values: CDR1 MNHNS, CDR2 SASEGT. CDR3 loop: CASSEEEGQGGMNTEAFF. DNA for the CDR3: TGTGCCAGCAGTGAAGAGGAGGGGCAGGGGGGCATGAACACTGAAGCTTTCTTT.

This clonotype has more than one count but fewer than ten. CDR3 protein: CASSQDSQTSGRSEQYF. The CDR3 DNA reads as TGTGCCAGCAGCCAAGATTCCCAGACTAGCGGGAGGAGCGAGCAGTACTTC. This rearrangement joins TRBV3-1 to TRBJ2-7; 13 positions match TRBD2. The CDR3 runs to 17 residues. V shed 0 bases, J shed 6 bases, and the junction held 8 bases outside the gene matches. CDR1 LGHDT and CDR2 YNNKEL come from the germline V gene (reference sequence).

This clonotype was counted ten times or more. This chain links TRBV29-1 with TRBJ2-3, with D tentatively TRBD2 (5 bases). CDR1 is SQVTM, CDR2 ANQGSEA, per germline. This CDR3 comprises 13 residues. V dropped 4 bases and J dropped 2 bases, with 10 bases sitting between them. CDR3 region: CSVVRDSTDTQYF. CDR3 nucleotide sequence: TGCAGCGTTGTACGGGATTCCACAGATACGCAGTATTTT.

The chain links TRBV20-1 to TRBJ2-2, with 12 bases fitting TRBD2. V dropped 1 base and J dropped 0; count of bases not matched to a gene: 0. Germline CDR1 is DFQATT and CDR2 is SNEGSKA (reference sequence). The length of the CDR3 is 16 residues. Here the CDR3 DNA reads TGCAGTGCTAGAGGACTAGCGGGAGCGAACACCGGGGAGCTGTTTTTT. Protein: CSARGLAGANTGELFF.

The genes are TRBV27 and TRBJ2-4; TRBD2 might be the D (5 bases). Germline CDR1 is MNHEY and CDR2 is SMNVEV (reference sequence). V lost 8 bases to trimming and J lost 8 bases, with 13 bases between them. The CDR3 is made up of 12 amino acids. The CDR3 nucleotides read TGTGCCAGCGGTCCATCCGGGGACATTCAGTACTTC. It yields the protein CASGPSGDIQYF.

This clonotype was detected only a few times. The J gene is TRBJ1-6, the V gene TRBV4-1; perhaps TRBD1 as D (5 bases). Germline V gives CDR1 MGHRA, CDR2 YSYEKL. The CDR3 totals 13 residues. Between the trimmed V and J ends, which lost 8 bases and 9 bases, there was a span of 14 bases. In DNA form, the CDR3 reads TGCGCCAGCGGGGGGACCCTCACTTCACCCCTCCACTTT. Translated, it gives CASGGTLTSPLHF.

This clonotype was seen at least ten times. The genes are TRBV20-1 and TRBJ1-5; a weak D match, TRBD1 (6 bases). The germline gives CDR1 DFQATT, CDR2 SNEGSKA (reference sequence). Between the trimmed V and J ends, which lost 0 bases and 4 bases, there was a span of 16 bases. The CDR3 covers 16 residues. DNA for the CDR3: TGCAGTGCTAGAGAGTCAGGGGAATTTTCGAATCAGCCCCAGCATTTT. It translates to CSARESGEFSNQPQHF.

The chain combines TRBV5-1 with TRBJ2-2; D is perhaps TRBD1 (6 bases). CDR3 size: 15 residues. Germline V gives CDR1 SGHRS, CDR2 YFSETQ. The V gene lost 4 bases and the J gene lost 0 bases, with 10 bases spanning the gap. In DNA form, the CDR3 reads TGCGCCAGCAGCCGACAGGTTGCGAACACCGGGGAGCTGTTTTTT. Translated: CASSRQVANTGELFF.

The V call is TRBV5-6, the J call TRBJ2-1; 7 nucleotides align to TRBD1. The germline V gene encodes CDR1 SGHDT and CDR2 YYEEEE. Trimming cost V 4 bases and J 10 bases; bases outside gene matches: 5. This CDR3 has 12 amino acids. In DNA form, the CDR3 reads TGTGCCAGCAGCCGGGACAGCTACGAGCAGTTCTTC. As protein: CASSRDSYEQFF.

This clonotype was found a few times. This chain uses TRBV19 with TRBJ2-1, with 12 positions matching TRBD2. J gave up 9 bases and V 8 bases, and 8 bases lay outside the gene matches. Germline values: CDR1 LNHDA, CDR2 SQIVND (reference sequence). The CDR3 is 14 amino acids. The CDR3 region has the DNA TGTGCCAGTCTAAACCCTAGCGGGAGGGGTGAGCAGTTCTTC. Protein: CASLNPSGRGEQFF.

This clonotype was counted ten times or more. The chain recombines TRBV10-3 with TRBJ2-3; 7 positions agree with TRBD2. Germline V gives CDR1 ENHRY, CDR2 SYGVKD. The CDR3 loop spans 18 amino acids. With V trimmed by 2 bases and J by 2 bases, 13 bases remained unmatched. The DNA of the CDR3 is TGTGCCATCAGTGAGACATTGGTTGGCGGGAGTGCCACAGATACGCAGTATTTT. Encoded protein: CAISETLVGGSATDTQYF.

This clonotype was observed many times. V and J are TRBV20-1 and TRBJ2-7, with 8 bases that match TRBD1. The CDR3 contains 14 residues. CDR1 is DFQATT, CDR2 SNEGSKA, per germline (reference sequence). After removal of 0 bases from V and 3 bases from J, the junction contained 4 bases not matched to a gene. CDR3 nucleotide sequence: TGCAGTGCTAGAGAGAGGACAGGGCACTACGAGCAGTACTTC. Translating it yields CSARERTGHYEQYF.

The table lists this clonotype with many counts. V gene TRBV12-3 or TRBV12-4 combines with J gene TRBJ2-3; TRBD2 aligns across 11 bases. V shed 0 bases, J shed 5 bases, and the junction held 7 bases outside the gene matches. This CDR3 comprises 17 residues. Here the CDR3 DNA reads TGTGCCAGCAGTTTAGCGGTAGCGGGAGGGCCAGGAGATACGCAGTATTTT. Protein: CASSLAVAGGPGDTQYF.

The table lists this clonotype with many counts. CDR3: CASSLAGWGRGPYNEQFF. As DNA, the CDR3 is TGTGCCAGCAGTTTAGCGGGTTGGGGCAGGGGCCCCTACAATGAGCAGTTCTTC. The V gene is TRBV28, the J gene TRBJ2-1; D is possibly TRBD1 (6 bases). The V gene's germline CDR1 is MDHEN and CDR2 SYDVKM. CDR3 length equals 18 residues. V lost 2 bases, J lost 2 bases, and 19 bases lay in between.

A few counts support this clonotype. J is TRBJ2-3 and V is TRBV6-1; TRBD1 matches at 9 bases. With V trimmed by 10 bases and J by 2 bases, 4 bases remained unmatched. The CDR3 is 13 amino acids. Germline CDR1 is MNHNS and CDR2 is SASEGT. CDR3 loop: CATGQGHTDTQYF. CDR3 DNA: TGTGCCACGGGACAGGGACACACAGATACGCAGTATTTT.

This chain uses TRBV30 with TRBJ2-5; TRBD1 matches at 8 bases. The germline V gene encodes CDR1 GTSNPN and CDR2 SVGIG (reference sequence). The CDR3 covers 13 residues. V trimming: 4 bases; J trimming: 5 bases; junction bases outside the gene matches: 6. This chain's CDR3 is CAWTGGAGETQYF. CDR3 DNA: TGTGCCTGGACAGGGGGCGCGGGGGAGACCCAGTACTTC.

The genes are TRBV27 and TRBJ2-2; TRBD1 is a possible D gene (5 bases). V was clipped by 4 bases and J by 2 bases, with 14 bases between them. Germline V lookup: CDR1 MNHEY, CDR2 SMNVEV (reference sequence). CDR3 length: 16 residues. The CDR3 coding sequence is TGTGCCAGCAGTTCTAGGGGAACCCGAAACACCGGGGAGCTGTTTTTT. Protein sequence: CASSSRGTRNTGELFF.

This clonotype was counted ten times or more. The chain is built from TRBV6-1 and TRBJ2-1; TRBD2 is a possible D gene (6 bases). V shed 0 bases and J shed 5 bases, with 14 bases lying between them. In germline, CDR1 is MNHNS, CDR2 SASEGT. There are 16 residues in the CDR3. CDR3 DNA sequence: TGTGCCAGCAGTGAAGCGTCATGGGACTTCGACAATGAGCAGTTCTTC. It yields the protein CASSEASWDFDNEQFF.

The V gene is TRBV15, the J gene TRBJ2-7; D is possibly TRBD2 (6 bases). There are 14 residues in the CDR3. V was clipped by 9 bases and J by 2 bases, with 17 bases between them. CDR1 and CDR2 from the germline V gene are LNHNV and YYDKDF (reference sequence). CDR3 bases: TGTGCCACTTCGGGAGACACTTCAACCTACGAGCAGTACTTC. This codes for CATSGDTSTYEQYF.

This clonotype was picked up many times. The CDR3 reads CATSPGQQETQYF. CDR3 DNA: TGTGCCACCAGTCCGGGACAGCAAGAGACCCAGTACTTC. This chain joins TRBV24-1 and TRBJ2-5; 7 bases are shared with TRBD1. The CDR3 contains 13 residues. J gave up 2 bases and V 6 bases, and 2 bases lay outside the gene matches. Germline CDR1 reads KGHDR; CDR2 reads SFDVKD.